This T cell receptor (beta chain) was retrieved from a study of blood T cells in healthy people across ages. Points from the study as a whole: While age rose, TCR beta diversity per million T cells dropped in a roughly linear way.

Germline V gene data show CDR1 as KGHDR and CDR2 as SFDVKD. The CDR3 sequence is 14 residues long. The V and J ends lost 0 bases and 7 bases respectively, with 12 bases between them. Combining a sample-barcoded 5' primer with a J-beta primer mix, a second PCR ran for roughly 6 to 11 cycles. Each of the cDNA molecules was tagged by a template-switch adaptor with 12 random nucleotides. TCRdb redid the calling of the 5' RACE reads with MiXCR, one entry per CDR3 protein. The sample carries about 970,000 distinct CDR3 sequences, roughly 51% recorded once. In the case of this clonotype: Its antigen is undetermined.

Peripheral blood from each donor was collected in a volume of roughly 9.8 milliliters. A minimum of 6 micrograms of total RNA was extracted per sample. The source is a woman aged 60-75 years in good health. Sequencing was carried out using blood. This chain connects TRBV24-1 to TRBJ2-7; perhaps TRBD1 as D (5 bases). The CDR3 loop reads CATSDLRQGSEQYF. The DNA of the CDR3 is TGTGCCACCAGTGATTTGCGTCAGGGCAGTGAGCAGTACTTC.